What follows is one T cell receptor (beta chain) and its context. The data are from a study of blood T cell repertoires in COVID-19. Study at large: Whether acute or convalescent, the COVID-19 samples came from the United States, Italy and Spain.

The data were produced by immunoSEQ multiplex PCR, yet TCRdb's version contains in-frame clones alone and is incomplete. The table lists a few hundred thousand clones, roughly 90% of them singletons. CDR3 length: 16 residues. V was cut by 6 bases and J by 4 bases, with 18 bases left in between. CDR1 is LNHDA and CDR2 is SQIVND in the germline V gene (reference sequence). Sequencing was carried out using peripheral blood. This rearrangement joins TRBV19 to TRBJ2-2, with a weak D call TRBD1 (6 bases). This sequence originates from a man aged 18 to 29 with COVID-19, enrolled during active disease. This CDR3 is CASRESTGWVTGELFF. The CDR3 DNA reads TGTGCCAGTAGGGAGTCCACAGGGTGGGTCACCGGGGAGCTGTTTTTT.